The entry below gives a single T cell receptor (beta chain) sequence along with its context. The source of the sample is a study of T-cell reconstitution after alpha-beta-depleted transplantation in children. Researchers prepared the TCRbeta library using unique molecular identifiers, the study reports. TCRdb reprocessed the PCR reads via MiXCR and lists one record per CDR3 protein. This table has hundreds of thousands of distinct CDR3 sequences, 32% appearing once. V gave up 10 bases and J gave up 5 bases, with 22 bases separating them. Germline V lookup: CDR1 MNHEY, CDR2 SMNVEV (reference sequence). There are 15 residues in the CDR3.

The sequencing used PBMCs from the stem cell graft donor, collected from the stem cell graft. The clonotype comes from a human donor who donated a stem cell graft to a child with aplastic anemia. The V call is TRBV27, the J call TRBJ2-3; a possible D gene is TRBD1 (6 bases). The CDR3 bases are TGTGCCACCTTTGGAGTGGGGGCAACACGAGATACGCAGTATTTT. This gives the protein CATFGVGATRDTQYF.